The 25 T cell receptor beta chains below all came from one sample that was sequenced in a study of OX40 agonist ivuxolimab in advanced cancers. This table comes from immunoSEQ multiplex PCR, and its TCRdb copy is limited to in-frame clones, with some not included. The table shows about 62,000 clones, with over 75% occurring only once. The sample was CD4+ or CD8+ T cells sorted from blood, taken in a trial of the OX40 agonist ivuxolimab. All receptors come from an adult with an advanced solid tumor such as melanoma, head and neck, liver or kidney cancer.

The V call is TRBV4-1, the J call TRBJ2-4; D assignment may be TRBD1 or TRBD2 (8 bases each). CDR3 size: 17 residues. V was pared by 1 base and J by 9 bases, with 22 bases between. CDR1 and CDR2 from the germline V gene are MGHRA and YSYEKL. The CDR3 coding sequence is TGCGCCAGCAGCCAAGCGGGGCAGGGGGCGGGAGGTGGCATTCAGTACTTC. Encoded protein: CASSQAGQGAGGGIQYF.

The chain combines TRBV12-5 with TRBJ1-1, with D perhaps TRBD1 (5 bases). The CDR3 loop spans 15 amino acids. Germline loops: CDR1 LGHNT, CDR2 FRNRAP. Trimming removed 3 bases at V and 2 bases at J, with 13 bases between. This chain's CDR3 is CASGFGETANTEAFF. In DNA, the CDR3 is TGTGCTAGTGGTTTTGGCGAGACAGCCAACACTGAAGCTTTCTTT.

The rearrangement joins TRBV28 to TRBJ1-1; D unresolved. Looked up from germline, CDR1 is MDHEN and CDR2 is SYDVKM. There are 14 residues in the CDR3. V lost 1 base and J lost 6, with 12 bases in between. The CDR3 region is CASSLSGVRAEAFF. The CDR3, as DNA: TGTGCCAGCAGTTTATCCGGGGTAAGGGCTGAAGCTTTCTTT.

V usage is TRBV5-4 and J usage is TRBJ2-5, with TRBD1 as a possible D gene (6 bases). Trimming left V 4 bases short and J 2 bases short, with 9 bases between. The germline CDR1 and CDR2 sequences are SGHNT and YYREEE (reference sequence). The CDR3 runs to 13 residues. CDR3 residues: CASSVGQQETQYF. The CDR3 DNA is TGTGCCAGCAGCGTCGGACAGCAAGAGACCCAGTACTTC.

J is TRBJ1-4 and V is TRBV9; TRBD1 might be the D (6 bases). The V and J ends lost 4 bases and 8 bases respectively, with 18 bases between them. Germline-derived CDR1 and CDR2 are SGDLS and YYNGEE. CDR3 length equals 15 residues. CDR3 loop: CASSPGGTKTEKLFF. As DNA, the CDR3 is TGTGCCAGCAGCCCTGGGGGGACAAAAACCGAAAAACTGTTTTTT.

This clone was recorded only once. The chain recombines TRBV30 with TRBJ2-5; D perhaps matches TRBD2 (6 bases). Trimming shortened V by 4 bases and J by 1 base, and 13 bases separated the two germline ends. Germline values: CDR1 GTSNPN, CDR2 SVGIG (reference sequence). The CDR3 runs 14 residues. The CDR3 region is CAWTAGSSQETQYF. CDR3 DNA sequence: TGTGCCTGGACTGCGGGGAGTAGCCAAGAGACCCAGTACTTC.

This clone has more than one count but fewer than ten. The rearrangement joins TRBV10-3 to TRBJ1-2; the D gene is possibly TRBD1 (5 bases). This CDR3 has 14 residues. CDR1 and CDR2 (germline): ENHRY, SYGVKD. V shed 7 bases and J shed 4 bases, with 16 bases lying between them. CDR3 sequence: CAITEDGTPYGYTF. Here the CDR3 DNA reads TGTGCCATCACCGAAGACGGGACTCCCTATGGCTACACCTTC.

The chain employs TRBV6-5 and TRBJ1-1; 8 bases align to TRBD1. Per the germline V gene, CDR1 is MNHEY and CDR2 is SVGAGI. J was trimmed by 9 bases and V by 5 bases; bases with no gene match: 14. This CDR3 comprises 15 residues. The CDR3 region has the DNA TGTGCCAGCAGTCATACCGGGACAGGAGGTGTTAAAGCTTTCTTT. Translated, it gives CASSHTGTGGVKAFF.

This clone came up once. This chain connects TRBV6-6 to TRBJ2-3; D unresolved. With 5 bases removed from V and 0 bases from J, the gap between germline ends came to 12 bases. The CDR3 extends over 15 amino acids. Germline assignment: CDR1 MNHNY and CDR2 SVGAGI (reference sequence). CDR3: CASSQDHASTDTQYF. Written as DNA, the CDR3 is TGTGCCAGCAGTCAGGACCACGCTAGCACAGATACGCAGTATTTT.

The gene calls are TRBV7-3 and TRBJ2-2; 11 bases align to TRBD2. Per the germline V gene, CDR1 is SGHTA and CDR2 is FQGTGA. There are 17 residues in the CDR3. Trimming removed 6 bases from V and 7 bases from J; junction bases left unmatched: 13. CDR3 in DNA: TGTGCCAGCAGTCCCACTCGACTAGCGGGGCTTTTCGGGGAGCTGTTTTTT. This gives the protein CASSPTRLAGLFGELFF.

The gene calls are TRBV30 and TRBJ1-5; no definite D call. Trimming removed 5 bases from V and 0 bases from J, with 11 bases in between. This CDR3 contains 14 residues. Germline V lookup: CDR1 GTSNPN, CDR2 SVGIG (reference sequence). CDR3 sequence reads: CAWSGVLSNQPQHF. The CDR3, as DNA: TGTGCCTGGTCCGGGGTCCTTAGCAATCAGCCCCAGCATTTT.

This clone was picked up many times. This sequence joins TRBV6-1 and TRBJ1-2, with D tentatively TRBD1 (6 bases). V was pared by 7 bases and J by 8 bases, with 14 bases between. CDR1 is MNHNS and CDR2 is SASEGT in the germline V gene. This CDR3 has 12 residues. Here the CDR3 reads CASIFGGQGYTF. CDR3 nucleotides: TGTGCCAGCATCTTCGGGGGCCAAGGCTACACCTTC.

The rearrangement joins TRBV2 to TRBJ2-3; TRBD1 might be the D (6 bases). Germline V CDR1 and CDR2: SNHLY, FYNNEI. Trimming removed 6 bases from V and 0 bases from J, with 10 bases in between. This CDR3 region has 14 residues. CDR3 in amino acids: CASRADRSTDTQYF. The CDR3 DNA sequence: TGTGCCAGCAGGGCAGACAGGAGCACAGATACGCAGTATTTT.

The V gene is TRBV5-4, the J gene TRBJ2-7; TRBD1 matches 7 bases. Per the germline V gene, CDR1 is SGHNT and CDR2 is YYREEE (reference sequence). The CDR3 is 14 amino acids. V shed 6 bases, J shed 2 bases, and the junction held 8 bases outside the gene matches. CDR3 sequence reads: CASNKDREPYEQYF. In DNA, the CDR3 is TGTGCCAGCAACAAAGACAGGGAACCCTACGAGCAGTACTTC.

The rearrangement links TRBV27 to TRBJ2-2, with D possibly TRBD1 on 6 matching bases. Between the trimmed V and J ends, which lost 6 bases and 4 bases, there was a span of 15 bases. The CDR3 runs 15 residues. Germline V gene lookup returns CDR1 MNHEY and CDR2 SMNVEV (reference sequence). CDR3 sequence (DNA): TGTGCCAGCAGGGCCGGACAGATAGGCACCGGGGAGCTGTTTTTT. It translates to CASRAGQIGTGELFF.

The chain couples TRBV2 to TRBJ2-1, with D perhaps matching TRBD1 (5 bases). The CDR3 extends over 13 amino acids. CDR1 is SNHLY, CDR2 FYNNEI, per germline. V shed 7 bases and J shed 7 bases, with 14 bases lying between them. Here the CDR3 reads CASTIGPGNEQFF. The CDR3 DNA reads as TGTGCCAGCACGATTGGCCCAGGGAATGAGCAGTTCTTC.

This chain joins TRBV2 and TRBJ1-2; D call uncertain. CDR1 is SNHLY and CDR2 is FYNNEI in the germline V gene. V was clipped by 6 bases and J by 4 bases, with 12 bases between them. The CDR3 length is 13 residues. The CDR3 DNA reads TGTGCCAGCAGCGTTAGTCAGAGCTATGGCTACACCTTC. Translating gives CASSVSQSYGYTF.

The rearrangement uses TRBV4-1 and TRBJ2-3; the D gene is possibly TRBD2 (5 bases). The germline CDR1 and CDR2 sequences are MGHRA and YSYEKL. CDR3 length equals 11 residues. The germline V and J ends were trimmed by 4 bases and 14 bases, with 13 bases remaining between them. The CDR3 DNA follows: TGCGCCAGCAGCCGAGGGTATGTGCGGTATTTT. Amino acid sequence: CASSRGYVRYF.

The J gene is TRBJ2-5, the V gene TRBV7-9; D is unclear. The CDR3 loop spans 12 amino acids. CDR1 is SEHNR, CDR2 FQNEAQ, per germline (reference sequence). V lost 2 bases and J 5 bases, leaving 6 bases between the germline ends. CDR3 DNA sequence: TGTGCCAGCAGCTTACTGGGGGAGACCCAGTACTTC. Translated, it gives CASSLLGETQYF.

Here the CDR3 reads CASGDTDTQYF. The DNA for the CDR3 is TGTGCCAGCGGGGACACAGATACGCAGTATTTT. This chain uses TRBV7-9 with TRBJ2-3; D call uncertain. This CDR3 is built from 11 residues. CDR1 is SEHNR and CDR2 is FQNEAQ in the germline V gene (reference sequence). Trimming removed 8 bases from V and 2 bases from J, with 5 bases in between.

The CDR3 spells CASSYSGTVSHEQYF. The CDR3 region has the DNA TGTGCCAGCAGTTACTCAGGGACAGTTTCGCACGAGCAGTACTTC. The V call is TRBV6-5, the J call TRBJ2-7; 7 bases line up with TRBD1. CDR1 and CDR2 (germline): MNHEY, SVGAGI. The CDR3 is 15 residues long. Unmatched junction bases numbered 7, after V lost 0 bases and J lost 5 bases.

The V call is TRBV19, the J call TRBJ2-4; no clear D. CDR3 length equals 15 residues. Germline V lookup: CDR1 LNHDA, CDR2 SQIVND (reference sequence). Trimming cost V 3 bases and J 0 bases, with 9 bases left between them. The CDR3 is CASSIGGIAKNIQYF. In DNA, the CDR3 is TGTGCCAGTAGTATCGGTGGAATAGCCAAAAACATTCAGTACTTC.

The J gene is TRBJ2-7, the V gene TRBV30; 8 bases are a match to TRBD2. CDR3 length equals 16 residues. CDR1 and CDR2 from the germline V gene are GTSNPN and SVGIG (reference sequence). After removal of 0 bases from V and 3 bases from J, the junction contained 10 bases not matched to a gene. This chain's CDR3 is CAWSVPRLGLDYEQYF. The CDR3 region has the DNA TGTGCCTGGAGTGTACCAAGACTGGGACTAGACTACGAGCAGTACTTC.

This clone has a handful of counts. CDR3: CAWSGLSGNQPQHF. The DNA for the CDR3 is TGTGCCTGGAGTGGACTTTCTGGGAATCAGCCCCAGCATTTT. The chain carries TRBV30 and TRBJ1-5; D is ambiguous. Trimming removed 1 base from V and 4 bases from J, with 11 bases in between. From germline, CDR1 is GTSNPN and CDR2 SVGIG (reference sequence). This CDR3 comprises 14 residues.

The chain has TRBV6-1 and TRBJ2-4; no definite D call. Deletions cut 0 bases from V and 7 bases from J, with 4 bases between. The germline CDR1 and CDR2 sequences are MNHNS and SASEGT. CDR3 length: 12 residues. CDR3 DNA: TGTGCCAGCAGTGAAGCCGCCAACATTCAGTACTTC. This sequence encodes CASSEAANIQYF.